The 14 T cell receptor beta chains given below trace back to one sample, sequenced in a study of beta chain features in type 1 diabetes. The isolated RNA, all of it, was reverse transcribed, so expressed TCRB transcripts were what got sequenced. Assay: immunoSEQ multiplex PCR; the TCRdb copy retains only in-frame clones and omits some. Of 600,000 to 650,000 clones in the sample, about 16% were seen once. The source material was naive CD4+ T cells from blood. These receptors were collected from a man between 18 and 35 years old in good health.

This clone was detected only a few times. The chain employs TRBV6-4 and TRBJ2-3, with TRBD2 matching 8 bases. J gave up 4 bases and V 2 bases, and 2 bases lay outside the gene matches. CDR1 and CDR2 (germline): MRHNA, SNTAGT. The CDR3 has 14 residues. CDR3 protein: CASSDTGGPDTQYF. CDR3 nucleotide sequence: TGTGCCAGCAGTGACACGGGGGGGCCAGATACGCAGTATTTT.

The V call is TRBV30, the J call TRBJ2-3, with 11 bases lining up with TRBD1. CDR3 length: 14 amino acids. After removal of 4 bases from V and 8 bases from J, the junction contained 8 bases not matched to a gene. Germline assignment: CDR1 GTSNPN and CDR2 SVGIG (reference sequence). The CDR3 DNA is TGTGCCTGGAAGGGACAGGGGGGCCCAGGTACGCAGTATTTT. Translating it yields CAWKGQGGPGTQYF.

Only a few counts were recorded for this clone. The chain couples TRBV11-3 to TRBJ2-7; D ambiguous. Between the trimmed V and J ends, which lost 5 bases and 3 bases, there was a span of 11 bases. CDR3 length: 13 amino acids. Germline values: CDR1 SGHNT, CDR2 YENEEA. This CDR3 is CASSPTPGYEQYF. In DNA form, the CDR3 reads TGTGCCAGCAGCCCTACTCCAGGCTACGAGCAGTACTTC.

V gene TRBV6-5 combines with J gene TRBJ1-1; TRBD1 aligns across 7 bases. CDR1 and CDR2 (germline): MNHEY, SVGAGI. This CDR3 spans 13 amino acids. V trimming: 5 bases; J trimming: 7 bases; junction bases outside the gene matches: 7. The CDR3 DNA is TGTGCCAGCAGTATCCGGGACAGAGGTGAAGCTTTCTTT. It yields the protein CASSIRDRGEAFF.

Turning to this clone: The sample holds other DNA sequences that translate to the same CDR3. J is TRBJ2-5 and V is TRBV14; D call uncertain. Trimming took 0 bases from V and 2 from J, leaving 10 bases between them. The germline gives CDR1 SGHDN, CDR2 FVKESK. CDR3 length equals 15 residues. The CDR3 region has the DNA TGTGCCAGCAGCCAAGATCTCGCCAGACAAGAGACCCAGTACTTC. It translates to CASSQDLARQETQYF.

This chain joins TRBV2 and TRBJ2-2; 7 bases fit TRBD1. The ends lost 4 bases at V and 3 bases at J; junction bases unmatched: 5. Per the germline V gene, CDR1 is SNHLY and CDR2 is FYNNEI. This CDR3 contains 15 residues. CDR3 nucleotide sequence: TGTGCCAGCAGTGGGGTTACAGGGGACACCGGGGAGCTGTTTTTT. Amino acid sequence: CASSGVTGDTGELFF.

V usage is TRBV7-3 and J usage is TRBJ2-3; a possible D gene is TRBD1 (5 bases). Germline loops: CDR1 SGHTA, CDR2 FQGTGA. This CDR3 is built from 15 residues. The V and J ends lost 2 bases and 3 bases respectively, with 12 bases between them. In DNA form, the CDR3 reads TGTGCCAGCAGCTTAGGACATATCGGGACAGATACGCAGTATTTT. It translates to CASSLGHIGTDTQYF.

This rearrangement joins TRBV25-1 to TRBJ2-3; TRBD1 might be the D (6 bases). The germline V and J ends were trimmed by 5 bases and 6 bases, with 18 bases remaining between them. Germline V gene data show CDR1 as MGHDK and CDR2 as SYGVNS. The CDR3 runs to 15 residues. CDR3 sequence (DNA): TGTGCCAGCAGTTATCCCGGACAGCTGACGGATACGCAGTATTTT. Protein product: CASSYPGQLTDTQYF.

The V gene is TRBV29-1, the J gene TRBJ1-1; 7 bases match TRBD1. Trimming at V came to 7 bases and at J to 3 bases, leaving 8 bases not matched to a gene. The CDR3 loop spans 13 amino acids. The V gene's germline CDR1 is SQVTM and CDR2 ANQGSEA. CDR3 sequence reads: CSDYRGGYTEAFF. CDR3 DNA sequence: TGCAGCGATTACAGGGGAGGATACACTGAAGCTTTCTTT.

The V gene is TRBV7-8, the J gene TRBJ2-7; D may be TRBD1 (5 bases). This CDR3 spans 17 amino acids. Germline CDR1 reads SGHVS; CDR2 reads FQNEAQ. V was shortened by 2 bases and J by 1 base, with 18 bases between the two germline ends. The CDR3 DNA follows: TGTGCCAGCAGCTTAAATTGGTTCAGGGTGGGTTCCTACGAGCAGTACTTC. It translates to CASSLNWFRVGSYEQYF.

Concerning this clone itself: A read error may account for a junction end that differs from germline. As DNA, the CDR3 is TGTGCCAGCACCTTACAGGGGTGGTCCTACGAGCAGTACTTC. Its protein is CASTLQGWSYEQYF. V usage is TRBV7-8 and J usage is TRBJ2-7; 7 bases are a match to TRBD1. The CDR3 spans 14 residues. The germline gives CDR1 SGHVS, CDR2 FQNEAQ.

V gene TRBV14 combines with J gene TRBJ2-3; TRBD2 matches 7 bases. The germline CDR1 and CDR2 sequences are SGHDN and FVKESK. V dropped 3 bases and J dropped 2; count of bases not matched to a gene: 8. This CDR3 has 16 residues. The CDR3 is CASSQIGGFSTDTQYF. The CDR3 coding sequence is TGTGCCAGCAGCCAGATCGGGGGGTTTTCCACAGATACGCAGTATTTT.

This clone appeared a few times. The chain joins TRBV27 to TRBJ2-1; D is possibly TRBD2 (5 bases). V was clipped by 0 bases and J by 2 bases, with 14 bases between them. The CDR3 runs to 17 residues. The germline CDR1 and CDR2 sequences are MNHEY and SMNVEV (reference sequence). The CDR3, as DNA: TGTGCCAGCAGTTTATCGGGAAGCGGCTATCCCTACAATGAGCAGTTCTTC. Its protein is CASSLSGSGYPYNEQFF.

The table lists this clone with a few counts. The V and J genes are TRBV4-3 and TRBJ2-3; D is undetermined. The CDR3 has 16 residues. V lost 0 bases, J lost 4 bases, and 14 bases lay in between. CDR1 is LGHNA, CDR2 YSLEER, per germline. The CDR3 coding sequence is TGCGCCAGCAGCCAAGACGGCACAGCCTACGCAGATACGCAGTATTTT. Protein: CASSQDGTAYADTQYF.